The rows below give T cell receptor beta chains drawn from one sample of a study of blood T cells in healthy people across ages. MiXCR, applied by TCRdb to the 5' RACE reads, yields one record per CDR3 protein. The data hold about 1.5 million distinct CDR3 sequences, with approximately 38% observed a single time. The sequenced material came from blood. These receptors came from a woman between 18 and 30 years old in good health. The CDR3 runs from the conserved cysteine through the conserved F or W. D genes are given only for firm matches. Only part of the rows carry a size: once, few, many, or a class if the clone is expanded.

>few|TRBD1|TRBJ2-4|TRBV25-1
TGTGCCAGCAGTGAAGGACAGGTGCTAGCCAAAAACATTCAGTACTTC
CASSEGQVLAKNIQYF
>NA|TRBD1|TRBJ1-2|TRBV28
TGTGCCAGCCATTCCGGGACAGGGGTTTTTAACTATGGCTACACCTTC
CASHSGTGVFNYGYTF
>few|NA|TRBJ2-4|TRBV7-2
TGTGCCAGCAGCTGGAGCTGGAGGCAAAACATTCAGTACTTC
CASSWSWRQNIQYF
>NA|NA|TRBJ2-3|TRBV20-1
TGCAGTGCTAGAGACCCAAGGCACATCTACACAGATACGCGGTATTTT
CSARDPRHIYTDTRYF
>many|NA|TRBJ2-7|TRBV29-1
TGCAGCGTTGAAGATCAAGGGACATCCTACGAGCAGTACTTC
CSVEDQGTSYEQYF
>many|NA|TRBJ2-7|TRBV27
TGCGCCAGCAGCTCGGGCGGAGGATACGAGCAGTACTTC
CASSSGGGYEQYF
>NA|TRBD2|TRBJ2-4|TRBV10-3
TGTGCCATCGGGCAGACTAGCGGGGTAAACATTCAGTACTTC
CAIGQTSGVNIQYF
>many|NA|TRBJ2-5|TRBV29-1
TGCAGCGTTGAAGAAGGAGGCAGGGGAGAGACCCAGTACTTC
CSVEEGGRGETQYF
>many|NA|TRBJ1-2|TRBV7-2
TGTGCCAGCAGCTTAGGGACATCCAACTATGGCTACACCTTC
CASSLGTSNYGYTF
>few|TRBD2|TRBJ2-3|TRBV10-3
TGTGCCATCAGTCAACTAGCGGGAGCCCCAGATACGCAGTATTTT
CAISQLAGAPDTQYF
>many|NA|TRBJ2-5|TRBV7-2
TGTGCCAGCAGCTTAGCGTGGTCTTCCAAGTACTTC
CASSLAWSSKYF
>NA|NA|TRBJ2-7|TRBV2
TGTGCCAGCAGTGAAAGCGGGGGACAGATCTCGTACGAGCAGTACTTC
CASSESGGQISYEQYF
>NA|NA|TRBJ2-5|TRBV5-4
TGTGCCAGCAGCTTGTCATATGGTACGGGAGAGACCCAGTACTTC
CASSLSYGTGETQYF
>NA|NA|TRBJ1-6|TRBV27
TGTGCCGCAGGCCAGGTTACAGTAAACTATAATTCACCCCTCCACTTT
CAAGQVTVNYNSPLHF
>NA|NA|TRBJ2-1|TRBV11-2
TGTGCCAGCCCTAGCCCCCGGACAGCGAGCTCCTACAATGAGCAGTTCTTC
CASPSPRTASSYNEQFF
>few|TRBD2|TRBJ2-3|TRBV7-6
TGTGCCAGCAGCTCACCGACCCCACTAGCGAAGAGCACAGATACGCAGTATTTT
CASSSPTPLAKSTDTQYF
>NA|TRBD2|TRBJ2-7|TRBV29-1
TGCAGCGTTGCTGGACTAGTTTACAATGAGCAGTACTTC
CSVAGLVYNEQYF
>few|TRBD2|TRBJ2-7|TRBV7-9
TGTGCCAGCAGCTCATGGACTAGCGGTCCGTCCTACGAGCAGTACTTC
CASSSWTSGPSYEQYF
>many|TRBD1|TRBJ2-3|TRBV5-1
TGCGCCAGCAGCTTGGGACAGGGGAGCACAGATACGCAGTATTTT
CASSLGQGSTDTQYF
>few|NA|TRBJ2-7|TRBV3-1
TGTGCCAGCAGCCGACAAGGGCCCCGCTACGAGCAGTACTTC
CASSRQGPRYEQYF
>NA|NA|TRBJ2-7|TRBV10-3
TGTGCCATGGGGGCTAGGGCAGGGGAGGCACCCTACGAGCAGTACTTC
CAMGARAGEAPYEQYF
>few|NA|TRBJ2-7|TRBV29-1
TGCAGCGTCGTCCTAAAGGGTTACGAGCAGTACTTC
CSVVLKGYEQYF
>few|NA|TRBJ2-5|TRBV7-8
TGTGCCAGCAGCCAAGCTTACAATGAGCAGTACTTC
CASSQAYNEQYF
>NA|TRBD2|TRBJ2-5|TRBV7-3
TGTGCCAGCAGCCCTTCCGGGACTAGGCCGGAGTACTTC
CASSPSGTRPEYF
>NA|TRBD1|TRBJ2-7|TRBV5-1
TGCGCCAGCAGCCCGACATGGGACAGCTACAATGAGCAGTACTTC
CASSPTWDSYNEQYF
>NA|TRBD1|TRBJ1-2|TRBV3-1
TGTGCCAGCAGCCAACCCCGGGGCAGGGGGCGCGACTATGGCTACACCTTC
CASSQPRGRGRDYGYTF
>NA|TRBD1|TRBJ1-1|TRBV10-3
TGTGCCATCAGTGGAGGACAGGGGGGCACTGAAGCTTTCTTT
CAISGGQGGTEAFF
>NA|TRBD2|TRBJ2-2|TRBV13
TGTGCCAGCAGCTTAGAGGGACTAACAAACACCGGGGAGCTGTTTTTT
CASSLEGLTNTGELFF
>NA|NA|TRBJ2-7|TRBV6-2/TRBV6-3
TGTGCCAGCACGGTAGGGGTGGAGGGTAGCTCCTACAATGAGCAGTACTTC
CASTVGVEGSSYNEQYF
>few|NA|TRBJ2-7|TRBV2
TGTGCCAGCAGTGGCCGGGACTTGACCTACGAGCAGTACTTC
CASSGRDLTYEQYF
>NA|NA|TRBJ2-5|TRBV4-1
TGCGCCAGCAAGGCCGAGTTTTCGCAGACCCAGTACTTC
CASKAEFSQTQYF
>few|NA|TRBJ1-1|TRBV29-1
TGCAGCGCCGAGGGGGGAAGCACTGAAGCTTTCTTT
CSAEGGSTEAFF
>few|TRBD2|TRBJ2-7|TRBV20-1
TGCAGTGCTACGAAACTAGCGGGGGGCACTTACGAGCAGTACTTC
CSATKLAGGTYEQYF
>few|NA|TRBJ1-1|TRBV10-3
TGTGCCATCAGTAGGACAGTGAACACTGAAGCTTTCTTT
CAISRTVNTEAFF
>NA|TRBD2|TRBJ2-1|TRBV29-1
TGCAGCGTTGAGCTAGTGGGAGGGCCCTCTTTCGAAGATGAGCAGTTCTTC
CSVELVGGPSFEDEQFF
>few|TRBD1|TRBJ2-5|TRBV12-3/TRBV12-4
TGTGCCAGCAGCCACGGGGACAGGGGGAAAGAGACCCAGTACTTC
CASSHGDRGKETQYF
>NA|TRBD1|TRBJ2-6|TRBV28
TGTGCCAGCCATAGGACAGGGACGTCAGGGGCCAACGTCCCGACTTTC
CASHRTGTSGANVPTF
>NA|NA|TRBJ1-2|TRBV12-3/TRBV12-4
TGTGCCAGCAGCGCCGGGCCAGTCTATGGCTACACCTTC
CASSAGPVYGYTF
>NA|NA|TRBJ2-1|TRBV7-6
TGTGCCAGCAGCCCACAGGTGGCAACCACCTACAATGAGCAGTTCTTC
CASSPQVATTYNEQFF
>NA|NA|TRBJ2-3|TRBV5-1
TGCGCCAGCAGCTTGGGGGTAGCGTCTTCTAGCACAGATACGCAGTATTTT
CASSLGVASSSTDTQYF
>NA|NA|TRBJ2-1|TRBV5-5
TGTGCCAGCAGCTTGATAGGGGAACGGCGCGAGCAGTTCTTC
CASSLIGERREQFF
>NA|NA|TRBJ2-7|TRBV27
TGTGCCAGCCGACCCGGGACAAACTACTACGAGCAGTACTTC
CASRPGTNYYEQYF
>NA|NA|TRBJ2-6|TRBV4-1
TGCGCCAGCAGCCAAGTTTTCTCCGGGGCCAACGTCCTGACTTTC
CASSQVFSGANVLTF
>few|TRBD1|TRBJ1-2|TRBV25-1
TGTGCCAGCAACGACAGGGACGATGGCTACACCTTC
CASNDRDDGYTF
>many|NA|TRBJ1-2|TRBV5-6
TGTGCCAGCAGCTTGTCTTCGGCAGGGAATTCCTATGGCTACACCTTC
CASSLSSAGNSYGYTF
>NA|TRBD2|TRBJ2-1|TRBV6-1
TGTGCCAGCAGTGGGGGACTAGCGGGAGTGATTGATGAGCAGTTCTTC
CASSGGLAGVIDEQFF
>NA|TRBD1|TRBJ2-7|TRBV12-3/TRBV12-4
TGTGCCAGCAGTTTTGGCCGGGACAGAACCTACGAGCAGTACTTC
CASSFGRDRTYEQYF
>NA|TRBD2|TRBJ2-1|TRBV28
TGTGCCAGCAGTTTATCGAGAGCGGGGGGGCCCTACAATGAGCAGTTCTTC
CASSLSRAGGPYNEQFF
>few|NA|TRBJ2-1|TRBV10-3
TGTGCCATCGGCGGGGCATCGAATGAGCAGTTCTTC
CAIGGASNEQFF
>NA|TRBD1|TRBJ2-1|TRBV10-3
TGTGCCATCAGTTATTCGGACAGGAGCTCCTACAATGAGCAGTTCTTC
CAISYSDRSSYNEQFF
>NA|TRBD1|TRBJ1-1|TRBV20-1
TGCAGTGCCCCCCGACAGGGGGGGTTGGGCACTGAAGCTTTCTTT
CSAPRQGGLGTEAFF
>few|NA|TRBJ2-3|TRBV2
TGTGCCAGCTCCCCCTGGGTTGGAAGCACAGATACGCAGTATTTT
CASSPWVGSTDTQYF
>few|TRBD1|TRBJ1-5|TRBV10-3
TGTGCCATCAGTGAGTCGGGGACAGGGAACCGGCTCGGGAATCAGCCCCAGCATTTT
CAISESGTGNRLGNQPQHF
>NA|NA|TRBJ1-2|TRBV2
TGTGCCAGCAGTGCGGACAGCACCTATGGCTACACCTTC
CASSADSTYGYTF
>few|TRBD2|TRBJ2-5|TRBV29-1
TGCAGCGTGCGGGGACTAGCGGGGCTTCAAGAGACCCAGTACTTC
CSVRGLAGLQETQYF
>NA|TRBD1|TRBJ1-4|TRBV9
TGTGCCAGCAGCGTTGGGACAGCAAAAGGCCTTGAAAAACTGTTTTTT
CASSVGTAKGLEKLFF
>NA|NA|TRBJ1-2|TRBV10-2
TGCGCCAGCAGTGAGACATCGGATGGCTACACCTTC
CASSETSDGYTF
>NA|NA|TRBJ2-7|TRBV5-1
TGCGCCAGCAGCTTCGGTATCGGCGGCGACGAGCAGTACTTC
CASSFGIGGDEQYF
>few|TRBD2|TRBJ2-1|TRBV7-2
TGTGCCAGCAGCTTAGGAGGACTAGCGGGGACCAATGAGCAGTTCTTC
CASSLGGLAGTNEQFF
>few|NA|TRBJ1-5|TRBV3-1
TGTGCCAGCAGCCAAAACAGGGCCCTTCATCAGCCCCAGCATTTT
CASSQNRALHQPQHF